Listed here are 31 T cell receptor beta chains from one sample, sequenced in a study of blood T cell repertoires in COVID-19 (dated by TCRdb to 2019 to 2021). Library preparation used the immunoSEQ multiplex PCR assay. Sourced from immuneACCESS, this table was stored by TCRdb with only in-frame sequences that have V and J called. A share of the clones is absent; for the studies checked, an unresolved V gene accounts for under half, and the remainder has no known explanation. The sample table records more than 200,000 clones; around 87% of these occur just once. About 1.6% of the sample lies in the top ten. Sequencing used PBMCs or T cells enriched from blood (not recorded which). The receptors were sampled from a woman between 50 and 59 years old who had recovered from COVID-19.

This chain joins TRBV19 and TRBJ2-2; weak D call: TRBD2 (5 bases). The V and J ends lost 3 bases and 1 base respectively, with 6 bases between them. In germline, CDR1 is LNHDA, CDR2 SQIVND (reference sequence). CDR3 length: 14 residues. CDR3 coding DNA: TGTGCCAGTAGTATCGGGGTGAACACCGGGGAGCTGTTTTTT. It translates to CASSIGVNTGELFF.

Here the CDR3 reads CASRETSGRVGYNEQFF. DNA of the CDR3: TGTGCCAGCAGGGAGACTAGCGGTCGGGTCGGGTACAATGAGCAGTTCTTC. The chain employs TRBV2 and TRBJ2-1; 9 nucleotides align to TRBD2. The length of the CDR3 is 17 residues. V trimming: 6 bases; J trimming: 4 bases; junction bases outside the gene matches: 13. Per the germline V gene, CDR1 is SNHLY and CDR2 is FYNNEI. Full variable domain (rest looked up from reference TRBV2 and TRBJ2-1): EPEVTQTPSHQVTQMGQEVILRCVPISNHLYFYWYRQILGQKVEFLVSFYNNEISEKSEIFDDQFSVERPDGSNFTLKIRSTKLEDSAMYFCASRETSGRVGYNEQFFGPGTRLTVL.

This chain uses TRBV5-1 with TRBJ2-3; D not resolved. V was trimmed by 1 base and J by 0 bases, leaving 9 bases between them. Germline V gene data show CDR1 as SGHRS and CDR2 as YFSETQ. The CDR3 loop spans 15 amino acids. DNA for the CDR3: TGCGCCAGCAGCTTGTCTTTAGTTAGCACAGATACGCAGTATTTT. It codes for CASSLSLVSTDTQYF.

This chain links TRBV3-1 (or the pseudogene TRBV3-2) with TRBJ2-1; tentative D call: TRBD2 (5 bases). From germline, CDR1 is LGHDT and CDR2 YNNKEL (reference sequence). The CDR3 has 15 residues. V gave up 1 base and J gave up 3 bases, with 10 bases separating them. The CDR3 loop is CASSQGAGLYNEQFF. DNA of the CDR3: TGTGCCAGCAGCCAAGGGGCGGGCCTCTACAATGAGCAGTTCTTC.

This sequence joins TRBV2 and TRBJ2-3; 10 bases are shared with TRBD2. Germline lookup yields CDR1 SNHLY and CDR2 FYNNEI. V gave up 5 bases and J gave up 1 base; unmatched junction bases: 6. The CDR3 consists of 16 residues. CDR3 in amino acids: CASSPHSGRRTDTQYF. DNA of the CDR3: TGTGCCAGCAGTCCTCATAGCGGGAGGCGCACAGATACGCAGTATTTT.

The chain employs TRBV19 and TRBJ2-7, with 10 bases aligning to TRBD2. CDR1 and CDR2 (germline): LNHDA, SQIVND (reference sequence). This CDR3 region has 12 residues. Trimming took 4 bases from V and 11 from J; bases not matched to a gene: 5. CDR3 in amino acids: CASSTGLAPKYF. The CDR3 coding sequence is TGTGCCAGTAGTACGGGACTAGCGCCCAAGTACTTC. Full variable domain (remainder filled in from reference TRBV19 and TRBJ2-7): DGGITQSPKYLFRKEGQNVTLSCEQNLNHDAMYWYRQDPGQGLRLIYYSQIVNDFQKGDIAEGYSVSREKKESFPLTVTSAQKNPTAFYLCASSTGLAPKYFGPGTRLTVT.

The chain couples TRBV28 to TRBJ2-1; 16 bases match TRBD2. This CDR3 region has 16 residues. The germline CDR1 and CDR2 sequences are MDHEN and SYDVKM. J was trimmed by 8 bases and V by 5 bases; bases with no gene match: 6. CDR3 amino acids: CASSIPGLAGGDEQFF. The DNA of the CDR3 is TGTGCCAGCAGTATTCCGGGACTAGCGGGAGGGGATGAGCAGTTCTTC.

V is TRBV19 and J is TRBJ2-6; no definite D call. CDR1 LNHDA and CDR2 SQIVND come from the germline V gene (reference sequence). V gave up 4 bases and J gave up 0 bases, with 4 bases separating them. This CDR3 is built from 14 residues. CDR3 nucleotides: TGTGCCAGTAGTAAGCTCTCTGGGGCCAACGTCCTGACTTTC. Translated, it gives CASSKLSGANVLTF.

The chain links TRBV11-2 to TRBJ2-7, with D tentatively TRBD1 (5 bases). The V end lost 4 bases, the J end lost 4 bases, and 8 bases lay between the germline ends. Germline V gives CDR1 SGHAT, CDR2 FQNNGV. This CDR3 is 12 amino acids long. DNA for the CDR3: TGTGCCAGCAGCTCTCAGGGTTACGAGCAGTACTTC. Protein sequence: CASSSQGYEQYF.

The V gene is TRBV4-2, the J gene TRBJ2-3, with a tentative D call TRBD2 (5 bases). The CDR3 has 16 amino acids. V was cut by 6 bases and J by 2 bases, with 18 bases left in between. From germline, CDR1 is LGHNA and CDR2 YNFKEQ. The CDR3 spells CASSRSSGAATDTQYF. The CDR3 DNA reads TGTGCCAGCAGTCGATCCAGTGGAGCGGCCACAGATACGCAGTATTTT.

The CDR3 DNA reads as TGTGCCAGCAGTTTCAACCCGACTAGCGGGAGGCGGGAGACCCAGTACTTC. It yields the protein CASSFNPTSGRRETQYF. V gene TRBV28 combines with J gene TRBJ2-5; 13 bases are shared with TRBD2. This CDR3 is 17 amino acids long. Trimming at V came to 3 bases and at J to 5 bases, leaving 9 bases not matched to a gene. Germline values: CDR1 MDHEN, CDR2 SYDVKM.

The CDR3 loop reads CASSPRGAQPQHF. The CDR3, as DNA: TGTGCCAGCAGCCCCAGGGGGGCTCAGCCCCAGCATTTT. The genes are TRBV27 and TRBJ1-5; TRBD1 agrees at 7 bases. The CDR3 has 13 amino acids. Germline trimming cut 6 bases from V and 6 bases from J; bases unmatched to any gene: 5. Germline V gene lookup returns CDR1 MNHEY and CDR2 SMNVEV (reference sequence).

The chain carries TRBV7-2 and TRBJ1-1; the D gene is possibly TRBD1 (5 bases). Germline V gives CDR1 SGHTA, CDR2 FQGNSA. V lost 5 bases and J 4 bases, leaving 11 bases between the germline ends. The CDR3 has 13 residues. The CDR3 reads CASSPQGGTEAFF. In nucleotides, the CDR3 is TGTGCCAGCAGCCCGCAGGGAGGCACTGAAGCTTTCTTT. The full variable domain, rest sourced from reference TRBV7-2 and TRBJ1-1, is GAGVSQSPSNKVTEKGKDVELRCDPISGHTALYWYRQSLGQGLEFLIYFQGNSAPDKSGLPSDRFSAERTGGSVSTLTIQRTQQEDSAVYLCASSPQGGTEAFFGQGTRLTVV.

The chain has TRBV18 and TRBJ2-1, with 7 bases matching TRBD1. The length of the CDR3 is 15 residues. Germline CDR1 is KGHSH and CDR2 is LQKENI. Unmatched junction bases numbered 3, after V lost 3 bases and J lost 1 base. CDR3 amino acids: CASSPTGASYNEQFF. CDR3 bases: TGTGCCAGCTCACCTACAGGGGCTTCCTACAATGAGCAGTTCTTC.

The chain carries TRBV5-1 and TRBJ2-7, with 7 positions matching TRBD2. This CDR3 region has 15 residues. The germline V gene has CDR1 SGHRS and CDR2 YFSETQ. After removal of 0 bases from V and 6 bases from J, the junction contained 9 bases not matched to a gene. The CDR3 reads CASSLGGVSGIEQYF. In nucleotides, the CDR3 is TGCGCCAGCAGCTTGGGCGGCGTAAGCGGGATCGAGCAGTACTTC.

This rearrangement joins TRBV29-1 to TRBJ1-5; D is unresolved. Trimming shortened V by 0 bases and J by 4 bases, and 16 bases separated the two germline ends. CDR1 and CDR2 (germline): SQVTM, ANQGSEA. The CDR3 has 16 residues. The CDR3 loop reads CSVEDSPRTGNQPQHF. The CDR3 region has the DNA TGCAGCGTTGAAGATTCGCCCCGGACGGGAAATCAGCCCCAGCATTTT.

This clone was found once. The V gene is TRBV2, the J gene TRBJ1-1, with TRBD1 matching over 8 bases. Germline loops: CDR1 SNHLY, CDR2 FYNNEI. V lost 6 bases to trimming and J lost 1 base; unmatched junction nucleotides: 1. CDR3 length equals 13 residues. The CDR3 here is CASRGQGNTEAFF. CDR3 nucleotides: TGTGCCAGCAGAGGACAGGGGAACACTGAAGCTTTCTTT.

The CDR3 nucleotides read TGTGCCAGCAGGGTTGTGGGAGACCCCTACGAGCAGTACTTC. Its protein product is CASRVVGDPYEQYF. The chain uses TRBV28 and TRBJ2-7; D possibly corresponds to TRBD2 (5 bases). Germline values: CDR1 MDHEN, CDR2 SYDVKM. This CDR3 spans 14 amino acids. Deletions cut 6 bases from V and 2 bases from J, with 14 bases between.

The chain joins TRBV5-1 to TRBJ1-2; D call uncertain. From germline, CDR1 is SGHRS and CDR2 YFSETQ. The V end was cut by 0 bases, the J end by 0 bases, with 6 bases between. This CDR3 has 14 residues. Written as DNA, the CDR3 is TGCGCCAGCAGCTTGGAAACAGCTAACTATGGCTACACCTTC. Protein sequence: CASSLETANYGYTF.

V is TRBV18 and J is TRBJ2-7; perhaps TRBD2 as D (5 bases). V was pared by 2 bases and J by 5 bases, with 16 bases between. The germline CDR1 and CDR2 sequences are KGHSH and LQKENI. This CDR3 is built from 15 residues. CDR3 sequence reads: CASSPGGSFNDEQYF. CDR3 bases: TGTGCCAGCTCACCAGGAGGCAGTTTTAATGACGAGCAGTACTTC.

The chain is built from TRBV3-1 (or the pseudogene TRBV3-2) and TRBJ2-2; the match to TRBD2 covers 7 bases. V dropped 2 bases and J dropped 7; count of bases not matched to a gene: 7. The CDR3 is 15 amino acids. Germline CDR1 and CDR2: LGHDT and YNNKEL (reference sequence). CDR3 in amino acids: CASSQRTSSIGELFF. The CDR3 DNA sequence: TGTGCCAGCAGCCAAAGGACTAGTTCGATCGGGGAGCTGTTTTTT.

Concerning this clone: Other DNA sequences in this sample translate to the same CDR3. This CDR3 is CASSIIGTGNQPQHF. Here the CDR3 DNA reads TGTGCCAGTAGTATAATCGGGACAGGGAATCAGCCCCAGCATTTT. The V call is TRBV19, the J call TRBJ1-5; 9 nucleotides match TRBD1. Germline V gene lookup returns CDR1 LNHDA and CDR2 SQIVND (reference sequence). CDR3 length equals 15 residues. Trimming at V came to 2 bases and at J to 4 bases, leaving 3 bases not matched to a gene.

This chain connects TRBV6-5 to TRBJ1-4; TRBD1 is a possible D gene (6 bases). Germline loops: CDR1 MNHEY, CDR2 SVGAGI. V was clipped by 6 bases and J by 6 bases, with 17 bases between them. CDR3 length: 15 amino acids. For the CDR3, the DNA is TGTGCCAGCAGCACACCCCGGGACATCTATGAAAAACTGTTTTTT. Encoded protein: CASSTPRDIYEKLFF.

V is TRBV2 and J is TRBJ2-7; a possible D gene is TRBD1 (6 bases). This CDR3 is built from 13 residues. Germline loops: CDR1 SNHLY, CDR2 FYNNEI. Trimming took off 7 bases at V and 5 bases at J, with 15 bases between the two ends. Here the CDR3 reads CASTTQGWDEQYF. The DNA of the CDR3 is TGTGCCAGCACTACACAGGGCTGGGACGAGCAGTACTTC.

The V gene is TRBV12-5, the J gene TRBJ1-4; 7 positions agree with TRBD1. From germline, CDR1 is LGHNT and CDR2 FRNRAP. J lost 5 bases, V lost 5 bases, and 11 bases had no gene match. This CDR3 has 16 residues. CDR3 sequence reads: CASGLGPGTENEKLFF. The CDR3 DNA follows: TGTGCTAGTGGTCTCGGACCCGGGACAGAGAATGAAAAACTGTTTTTT.

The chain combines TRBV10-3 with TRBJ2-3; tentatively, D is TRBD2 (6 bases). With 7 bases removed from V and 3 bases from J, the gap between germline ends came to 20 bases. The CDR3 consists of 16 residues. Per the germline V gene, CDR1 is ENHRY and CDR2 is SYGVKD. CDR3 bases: TGTGCCATCAAGGAGCGGACTGGGAGGATTACAGATACGCAGTATTTT. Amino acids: CAIKERTGRITDTQYF.

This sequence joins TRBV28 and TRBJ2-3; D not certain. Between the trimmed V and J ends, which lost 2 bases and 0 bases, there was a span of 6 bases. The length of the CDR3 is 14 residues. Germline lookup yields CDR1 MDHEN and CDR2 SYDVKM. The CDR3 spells CASSLAGSTDTQYF. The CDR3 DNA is TGTGCCAGCAGTTTAGCAGGAAGCACAGATACGCAGTATTTT.

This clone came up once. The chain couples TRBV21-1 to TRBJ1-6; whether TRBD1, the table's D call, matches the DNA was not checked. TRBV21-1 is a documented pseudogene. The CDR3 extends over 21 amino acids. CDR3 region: CASSPSAGQGREYDYNSPLHF. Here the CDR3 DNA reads TGTGCCAGCAGCCCAAGCGCTGGACAGGGGCGAGAATATGATTATAATTCACCCCTCCACTTT.

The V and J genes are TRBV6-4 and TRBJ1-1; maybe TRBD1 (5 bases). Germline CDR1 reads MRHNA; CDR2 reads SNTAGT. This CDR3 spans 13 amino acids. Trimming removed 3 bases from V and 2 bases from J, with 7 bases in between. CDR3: CASSEQVNTEAFF. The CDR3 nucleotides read TGTGCCAGCAGTGAACAGGTTAACACTGAAGCTTTCTTT.

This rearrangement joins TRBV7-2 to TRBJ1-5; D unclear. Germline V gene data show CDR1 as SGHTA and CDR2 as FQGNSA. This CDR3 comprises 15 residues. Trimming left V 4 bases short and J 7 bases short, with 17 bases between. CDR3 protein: CASSSPSTLGQPQHF. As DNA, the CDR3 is TGTGCCAGCAGCTCCCCCAGCACCCTAGGACAGCCCCAGCATTTT.

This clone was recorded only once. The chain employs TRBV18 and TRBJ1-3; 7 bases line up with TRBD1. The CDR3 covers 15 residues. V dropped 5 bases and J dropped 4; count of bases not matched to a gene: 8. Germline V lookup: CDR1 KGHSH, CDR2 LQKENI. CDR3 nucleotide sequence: TGTGCCAGCTCAAGCACCGGGACAGACGGAAACACCATATATTTT. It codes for CASSSTGTDGNTIYF.